This TCR beta chain was sequenced during a study of blood T cell repertoires in COVID-19. Study at large: The cDNA or gDNA used as material had been derived from T cells, B-cell-depleted T cells, or PBMCs.

Unmatched junction bases numbered 13, after V lost 7 bases and J lost 1 base. The germline gives CDR1 LNHDA, CDR2 SQIVND (reference sequence). This CDR3 comprises 16 residues. Authors' methods: Reference gene primer amplification yielded estimated nucleated cell counts. Produced via immunoSEQ multiplex PCR; TCRdb's table is partial and in-frame only. The V and J calls and clone size come from that table; D and trimming were worked out from the DNA. The sample has 150,000 to 200,000 clones, roughly four fifths seen once; the top ten hold roughly 1.9%. The sequencing input was peripheral blood. The sequence came from an elderly woman with acute or convalescent COVID-19. The chain joins TRBV19 to TRBJ2-7; 7 bases agree with TRBD1. The CDR3 DNA reads as TGTGCCAGTACCACTAACTCCGAACAGGGGTCCTACGAGCAGTACTTC. It yields the protein CASTTNSEQGSYEQYF.